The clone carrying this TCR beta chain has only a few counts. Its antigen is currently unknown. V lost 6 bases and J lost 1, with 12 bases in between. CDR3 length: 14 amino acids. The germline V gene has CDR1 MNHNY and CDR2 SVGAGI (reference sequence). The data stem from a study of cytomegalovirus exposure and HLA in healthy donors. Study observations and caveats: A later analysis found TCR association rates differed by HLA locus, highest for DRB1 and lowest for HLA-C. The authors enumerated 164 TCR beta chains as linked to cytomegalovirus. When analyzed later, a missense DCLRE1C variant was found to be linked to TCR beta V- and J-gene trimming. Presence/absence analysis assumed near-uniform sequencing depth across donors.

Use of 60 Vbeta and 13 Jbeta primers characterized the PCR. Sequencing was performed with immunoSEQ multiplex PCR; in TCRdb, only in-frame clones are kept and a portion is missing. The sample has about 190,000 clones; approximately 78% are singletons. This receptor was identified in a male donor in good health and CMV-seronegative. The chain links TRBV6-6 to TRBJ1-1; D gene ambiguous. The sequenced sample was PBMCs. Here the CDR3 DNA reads TGTGCCAGCAGGCTACGAGAGGCGAACACTGAAGCTTTCTTT. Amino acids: CASRLREANTEAFF.